A selection of T cell receptor beta chains follows, all from one sample in a study of T-cell memory formation after mild COVID-19. TCRdb reanalysed the 5' RACE reads using MiXCR and keeps one entry per CDR3 protein. The profile shows tens of thousands of distinct CDR3 sequences, 9.5% to 15% of them singletons. The sample comprised PBMCs or a T cell subset sorted from them (not recorded which). These receptors all stem from a man between 18 and 35 years old who had mild COVID-19 (a few samples of this study predate the infection). Cell type and time point are not known. The CDR3 runs from the conserved cysteine through the conserved F or W. Each record gives: CDR3 DNA, CDR3 protein, D gene, J gene, V gene, clone size. The D gene is left open where the match is weak. Not all rows give a size; the values are once, few, many and, for expanded clones, a class.

TGTGCCAGCAGTTATAATCCCCTGGGGGGGCACACAGATACGCAGTATTTT,CASSYNPLGGHTDTQYF,-,TRBJ2-3,TRBV6-5,-
TGTGCCAGCAGCTCCAGGACTAGCGGGGGGTCAGATACGCAGTATTTT,CASSSRTSGGSDTQYF,TRBD2,TRBJ2-3,TRBV7-3,few
TGCGCCAGCAGCCTACTCGGGACTAGCGGGGCGAATACGCAGTATTTT,CASSLLGTSGANTQYF,TRBD2,TRBJ2-3,TRBV4-1,-
TGTGCCAGCCAACTAAATGGGGTAGGGGCCAAAAACATTCAGTACTTC,CASQLNGVGAKNIQYF,-,TRBJ2-4,TRBV21-1,few
TGTGCCAGCAGCCGAGACGGGGGAGGATCAGATACGCAGTATTTT,CASSRDGGGSDTQYF,-,TRBJ2-3,TRBV12-3/TRBV12-4,-
TGCGCCAGCAACCGGCAGCGACGAGAGACCCAGTACTTC,CASNRQRRETQYF,-,TRBJ2-5,TRBV23-1,-
TGTGCCAGCAGCCCAACAGGGGGTGGAAACACCATATATTTT,CASSPTGGGNTIYF,TRBD1,TRBJ1-3,TRBV27,-
TGTGCCAGCAGCTCCTATGAGGGAAATCAGCCCCAGCATTTT,CASSSYEGNQPQHF,-,TRBJ1-5,TRBV7-9,many
TGTGCCAGCGCTGAAGACAGGGCCTTAGATACCCAGTACTTC,CASAEDRALDTQYF,TRBD1,TRBJ2-5,TRBV27,-
TGTGCCAGCAGTGAAAACGGACAGACTGAAGCTTTCTTT,CASSENGQTEAFF,-,TRBJ1-1,TRBV6-5,-
TGTGCCAGCAGTTTCCCGGGACAGGGGATGGGCTCCTACGAGCAGTACTTC,CASSFPGQGMGSYEQYF,TRBD1,TRBJ2-7,TRBV6-2/TRBV6-3,few
TGTGCCAGCAGTTTGATCCCCGGTCCGAGTGGCGGCTACACCTTC,CASSLIPGPSGGYTF,-,TRBJ1-2,TRBV28,many
TGTGCCAGCAGCCACCTAGCGGGGGTAGCGGATACGCAGTATTTT,CASSHLAGVADTQYF,TRBD2,TRBJ2-3,TRBV3-1,few
TGTGCCAGCAGGCTGGAGTCGGGGGTGACTGAAGCTTTCTTT,CASRLESGVTEAFF,-,TRBJ1-1,TRBV7-3,few
TGTGCCAGCAGCCCGGACCGAGAGACCCAGTACTTC,CASSPDRETQYF,-,TRBJ2-5,TRBV7-8,-
TGTGCCACCAGCAGAGGCTTACTAGCGGGGGGGCCAGAAGAGACCCAGTACTTC,CATSRGLLAGGPEETQYF,TRBD2,TRBJ2-5,TRBV15,many
TGCAGCGTAAGCGAGGGGTACAATGAGCAGTTCTTC,CSVSEGYNEQFF,-,TRBJ2-1,TRBV29-1,few
TGCGCCAGCAGCCAAGACGCCTGGGGATTGAACACTGAAGCTTTCTTT,CASSQDAWGLNTEAFF,-,TRBJ1-1,TRBV4-1,-
TGTGCCAGCAGCCAAAATCCGACTAGTTCCATTGATACGCAGTATTTT,CASSQNPTSSIDTQYF,-,TRBJ2-3,TRBV14,few
TGTGCCAGCAGTGAATTGGTGGATGAGCAGTTCTTC,CASSELVDEQFF,-,TRBJ2-1,TRBV2,-
TGCAGCGTTGGGGGGATCTCTGGGGCCAACGTCCTGACTTTC,CSVGGISGANVLTF,-,TRBJ2-6,TRBV29-1,many
TGTGCCAGCAGGGATCGGTACGAGCAGTACTTC,CASRDRYEQYF,-,TRBJ2-7,TRBV11-2,many
TGTGCCAGCAGCTACAGCAACTATGGCTACACCTTC,CASSYSNYGYTF,-,TRBJ1-2,TRBV7-6,-
TGTGCCAGCAGCCGTTTGGAGACCAAGTACTTC,CASSRLETKYF,-,TRBJ2-5,TRBV11-2,-
TGTGCCAGCGGACAGGGCGGGAATTCACCCCTCCACTTT,CASGQGGNSPLHF,TRBD1,TRBJ1-6,TRBV19,many
TGTGCCAGCAGTTCGAGTGGAGAGGACCCCGGGGGCTACACCTTC,CASSSSGEDPGGYTF,-,TRBJ1-2,TRBV6-6,-
TGCGCCAGCAGTGAGGTCGCGGGGGAACCTCTCGAGCAGTACTTC,CASSEVAGEPLEQYF,TRBD2,TRBJ2-7,TRBV10-2,-
TGCAGCGTTGAATTGGAGGTCAGGGGGAAATATGGCTACACCTTC,CSVELEVRGKYGYTF,TRBD1,TRBJ1-2,TRBV29-1,-
TGTGCCAGCAGTTACTCGGGTACGGGACGTCCCTTGGACAATGAGCAGTTCTTC,CASSYSGTGRPLDNEQFF,-,TRBJ2-1,TRBV6-6,-
TGTGCCAGCAGCCTTGGACTAGCGGGGGGTACCGGGGAGCTGTTTTTT,CASSLGLAGGTGELFF,TRBD2,TRBJ2-2,TRBV11-2,-
TGTGCCAGCAGTTACTCGGGGGTTGAAGCTTTCTTT,CASSYSGVEAFF,-,TRBJ1-1,TRBV6-5,few
TGCGCCAGCAGCCAACTACAGGGGGCCGGCGACGAGCAGTACTTC,CASSQLQGAGDEQYF,TRBD1,TRBJ2-7,TRBV4-1,-
TGTGCCAGCAGTTACAGTATCCACATATATTTT,CASSYSIHIYF,-,TRBJ1-3,TRBV6-5,-
TGTGCCAGCAGGATCTACAATGAGCAGTTCTTC,CASRIYNEQFF,-,TRBJ2-1,TRBV7-2,-
TGTGCCAGCAGTAGACAGGGGGCGCGGTTAGATTCACCCCTCCACTTT,CASSRQGARLDSPLHF,TRBD1,TRBJ1-6,TRBV12-3/TRBV12-4,few
TGTGCTAGTGGTTTGTTCACATCAGGCGAGCAGTACTTC,CASGLFTSGEQYF,-,TRBJ2-7,TRBV12-5,-
TGTGCCAGCAGTTCGGAGACTGTTATGAACACTGAAGCTTTCTTT,CASSSETVMNTEAFF,-,TRBJ1-1,TRBV6-2/TRBV6-3,few
TGTGCCACCGGGACAGGGGGTAGCAATCAGCCCCAGCATTTT,CATGTGGSNQPQHF,TRBD1,TRBJ1-5,TRBV3-1,-
TGTGCCAGCAGCACGGAAGCCCCGGGCGAGCAGTACTTC,CASSTEAPGEQYF,-,TRBJ2-7,TRBV12-3/TRBV12-4,-
TGTGCCAGCAGCTTAAGCCTAGGGTACACAGATACGCAGTATTTT,CASSLSLGYTDTQYF,-,TRBJ2-3,TRBV7-3,-
TGTGCCATCAGCTCTGGACAGTCCCCAGTGGGAGAAAAACTGTTTTTT,CAISSGQSPVGEKLFF,-,TRBJ1-4,TRBV10-3,many
TGTGCCGGGGGGGCCTGGGGTACTGAAGCTTTCTTT,CAGGAWGTEAFF,-,TRBJ1-1,TRBV28,few
TGTGCCAGCAGTTACGTTAGCGGGGGCTACAATGAGCAGTTCTTC,CASSYVSGGYNEQFF,TRBD2,TRBJ2-1,TRBV6-5,-
TGTGCCAGCAGCCAACCGGAGGGGTACCATGAGCAGTTCTTC,CASSQPEGYHEQFF,-,TRBJ2-1,TRBV11-2,-
TGTGCCAGCAGCCAAGAACAGCGGGGGGGCACAGATACGCAGTATTTT,CASSQEQRGGTDTQYF,TRBD2,TRBJ2-3,TRBV4-2,few
TGTGCCAGCAGCTTACGATCAAACTACGAGCAGTACTTC,CASSLRSNYEQYF,-,TRBJ2-7,TRBV5-5,-
TGCGCCAGCAGCCAAGTGGCGGGGGCTGGGGGGGAGACCCAGTACTTC,CASSQVAGAGGETQYF,-,TRBJ2-5,TRBV4-3,few
TGCAGCGCTACGAACAGGAACACCGGGGAGCTGTTTTTT,CSATNRNTGELFF,-,TRBJ2-2,TRBV29-1,-
TGCAGCGTTGGGCCGGGACAGTCGGACTACGAGCAGTACTTC,CSVGPGQSDYEQYF,TRBD1,TRBJ2-7,TRBV29-1,-
TGTGCCAGCAGCTTCACCCGGGACTCGATCACCGGGGAGCTGTTTTTT,CASSFTRDSITGELFF,-,TRBJ2-2,TRBV7-9,-